The rows below give T cell receptor beta chains drawn from one sample of a study of T cells in localized non-small cell lung cancer. Assay: immunoSEQ multiplex PCR; the TCRdb copy retains only in-frame clones and omits some. Of about 62,000 clones in the sample, 80% to 90% are singletons; the top ten hold roughly 5%. The input for sequencing was PBMCs, taken before any cancer treatment. The source of these receptors is a man aged 35 to 70 with stage II lung adenocarcinoma. CDR3s include the opening cysteine and the closing phenylalanine or tryptophan. D genes are given only for firm matches. The size of a clone is reported for some rows only, either as once, few or many, or as a class for expanded clones.

V gene	D gene	J gene	clone size	CDR3 protein	CDR3 DNA
TRBV19	.	TRBJ1-2	.	CASSIESGVGGYTF	TGTGCCAGTAGTATAGAGAGCGGGGTTGGTGGCTACACCTTC
TRBV2	.	TRBJ2-1	medium-sized	CASSPGDEQFF	TGTGCCAGCAGCCCAGGGGATGAGCAGTTCTTC
TRBV7-9	.	TRBJ1-5	.	CASSSGDNQPQHF	TGTGCCAGCAGCTCCGGGGACAATCAGCCCCAGCATTTT
TRBV11-2	TRBD1	TRBJ1-1	once	CASSLGDRGRAFF	TGTGCCAGCAGCTTAGGAGACAGGGGTAGAGCTTTCTTT
TRBV10-1	.	TRBJ2-1	.	CASEGVENEQFF	TGCGCCAGCGAGGGAGTAGAGAATGAGCAGTTCTTC
TRBV18	TRBD1	TRBJ1-4	.	CASSLPGTGREKLFF	TGTGCCAGCTCGCTCCCAGGGACAGGGAGGGAAAAACTGTTTTTT
TRBV30	.	TRBJ1-2	.	CAWSVGGGGYTF	TGTGCCTGGAGTGTGGGAGGAGGTGGCTACACCTTC
TRBV19	.	TRBJ1-4	.	CASSIGQAMAKLFF	TGTGCCAGTAGTATAGGACAGGCTATGGCAAAACTGTTTTTT
TRBV6-1	TRBD1	TRBJ1-2	.	CASSEGPGGNYGYTF	TGTGCCAGCAGTGAAGGACCAGGGGGTAACTATGGCTACACCTTC
TRBV6-1	TRBD2	TRBJ2-5	.	CASSEWGGLLQETQYF	TGTGCCAGCAGTGAGTGGGGGGGACTACTTCAAGAGACCCAGTACTTC
TRBV7-9	.	TRBJ1-1	.	CASSLEGESEAFF	TGTGCCAGCAGCTTAGAAGGTGAGTCTGAAGCTTTCTTT
TRBV30	.	TRBJ2-7	.	CAWIRTIRENEQYF	TGTGCCTGGATTCGGACTATCCGAGAAAACGAGCAGTACTTC
TRBV6-1	.	TRBJ2-7	.	CASYRDGTYEQYF	TGTGCCAGCTACCGGGACGGGACCTACGAGCAGTACTTC
TRBV6-1	.	TRBJ1-2	.	CASSYNYGYTF	TGTGCCAGCAGTTACAACTATGGCTACACCTTC
TRBV9	TRBD1	TRBJ2-2	.	CASSVVGQGAFLGELFF	TGTGCCAGCAGCGTAGTGGGACAGGGGGCTTTTCTCGGGGAGCTGTTTTTT
TRBV6-4	TRBD2	TRBJ2-1	.	CASSVSGRPSSYNEQFF	TGTGCCAGCAGTGTTAGCGGGAGGCCCAGCTCCTACAATGAGCAGTTCTTC
TRBV7-2	.	TRBJ2-1	.	CASSPGLHNEQFF	TGTGCCAGCAGCCCGGGACTTCACAATGAGCAGTTCTTC
TRBV19	TRBD1	TRBJ1-3	.	CASSMDRSNTIYF	TGTGCCAGTAGTATGGACAGGTCAAACACCATATATTTT
TRBV5-1	.	TRBJ2-7	.	CASSLSPGPYEQYF	TGCGCCAGCAGCTTGTCTCCGGGGCCCTACGAGCAGTACTTC
TRBV11-2	.	TRBJ2-7	few	CASSLDLRREQYF	TGTGCCAGCAGCTTAGATCTTAGGCGCGAGCAGTACTTC
TRBV6-1	TRBD1	TRBJ2-7	.	CASSGGQVPYEQYF	TGTGCCAGCAGTGGGGGACAGGTACCTTACGAGCAGTACTTC
TRBV11-3	TRBD1	TRBJ2-6	.	CASRNPGQGGSGANVLTF	TGTGCCAGCAGAAATCCGGGACAGGGAGGCTCTGGGGCCAACGTCCTGACTTTC
TRBV7-9	.	TRBJ2-5	few	CASSLMETQYF	TGTGCCAGCAGCTTAATGGAGACCCAGTACTTC
TRBV5-1	.	TRBJ2-3	few	CASSLANPSTDTQYF	TGCGCCAGCAGCTTGGCTAACCCTAGCACAGATACGCAGTATTTT
TRBV5-1	TRBD1	TRBJ2-7	.	CASSLGPSGTGNEQYF	TGCGCCAGCAGCTTGGGACCGTCCGGGACAGGGAACGAGCAGTACTTC
TRBV11-2	TRBD2	TRBJ2-1	.	CASSLSGLATEQFF	TGTGCCAGCAGCTTGTCGGGACTAGCGACTGAGCAGTTCTTC
TRBV14	.	TRBJ2-2	.	CASSQGSLASGELFF	TGTGCCAGCAGCCAAGGCAGCCTAGCGTCCGGGGAGCTGTTTTTT
TRBV19	.	TRBJ1-5	.	CASKRAGNSNQPQHF	TGTGCCAGTAAGAGGGCAGGGAATAGCAATCAGCCCCAGCATTTT
TRBV10-3	TRBD1	TRBJ2-7	.	CAITKGQAYEQYF	TGTGCCATCACTAAGGGACAGGCCTACGAGCAGTACTTC
TRBV14	.	TRBJ1-1	.	CASSLMNTEAFF	TGTGCCAGCAGCCTTATGAACACTGAAGCTTTCTTT
TRBV5-6	.	TRBJ1-2	.	CASSLTGPYGYTF	TGTGCCAGCAGCCTGACAGGCCCCTATGGCTACACCTTC
TRBV4-2	TRBD1	TRBJ1-1	.	CASSQETGVNTEAFF	TGTGCCAGCAGCCAAGAAACAGGGGTGAACACTGAAGCTTTCTTT
TRBV18	TRBD1	TRBJ1-1	.	CASSSGQGAGTEAFF	TGTGCCAGCTCATCGGGACAGGGGGCGGGTACTGAAGCTTTCTTT
TRBV4-1	TRBD1	TRBJ1-2	.	CASSQDPQGGTYGYTF	TGCGCCAGCAGCCAAGATCCACAGGGGGGTACCTATGGCTACACCTTC
TRBV28	.	TRBJ2-1	few	CASRAGAASGGDEQFF	TGTGCCAGCAGAGCCGGGGCGGCATCGGGGGGCGATGAGCAGTTCTTC
TRBV18	TRBD1	TRBJ1-5	.	CASSPPTGEKGQPQHF	TGTGCCAGCTCACCACCGACAGGGGAAAAGGGTCAGCCCCAGCATTTT
TRBV30	.	TRBJ2-3	.	CAWGRGRTDTQYF	TGTGCCTGGGGCAGGGGTCGCACAGATACGCAGTATTTT
TRBV30	.	TRBJ1-1	.	CAWHSNTEAFF	TGTGCCTGGCACAGTAACACTGAAGCTTTCTTT
TRBV19	.	TRBJ1-1	.	CASSQLGHTEAFF	TGTGCCAGTAGTCAGCTGGGCCACACTGAAGCTTTCTTT
TRBV4-3	.	TRBJ2-7	.	CASSQDPTGTYEQYF	TGCGCCAGCAGCCAAGATCCCACAGGAACCTACGAGCAGTACTTC
TRBV4-2	.	TRBJ2-2	.	CASSSNGPGGNTGELFF	TGTGCCAGCAGCTCGAACGGCCCCGGTGGAAACACCGGGGAGCTGTTTTTT
TRBV10-3	.	TRBJ1-1	many	CAISGTVLTEAFF	TGTGCCATCAGTGGGACGGTCCTCACTGAAGCTTTCTTT
TRBV4-2	.	TRBJ2-1	.	CASSRLAAFSSYNEQFF	TGTGCCAGCAGCCGCCTGGCGGCTTTCAGCTCCTACAATGAGCAGTTCTTC
TRBV6-5	TRBD1	TRBJ1-2	.	CASGQDPSYGYTF	TGTGCCAGCGGACAGGATCCTAGCTATGGCTACACCTTC
TRBV5-6	.	TRBJ1-5	few	CASSFQGNQPQHF	TGTGCCAGCAGCTTCCAAGGGAATCAGCCCCAGCATTTT
TRBV6-5	.	TRBJ2-5	.	CASRSGLQETQYF	TGTGCCAGCAGAAGCGGCCTCCAAGAGACCCAGTACTTC
TRBV30	.	TRBJ2-3	.	CAWIRDVRRDRTDTQYF	TGTGCCTGGATCCGGGATGTTCGCAGGGATCGGACAGATACGCAGTATTTT
TRBV6-6	TRBD2	TRBJ2-3	.	CASSLAGGSDTQYF	TGTGCCAGCAGTCTAGCGGGAGGCTCAGATACGCAGTATTTT